The sequence of this TCR beta chain was determined in a study of cytomegalovirus exposure and HLA in healthy donors. Trimming removed 6 bases from V and 8 bases from J; junction bases left unmatched: 9. Germline assignment: CDR1 KGHSH and CDR2 LQKENI. CDR3 length: 15 amino acids. The PCR used 60 Vbeta and 13 Jbeta primers. Using immunoSEQ multiplex PCR, the repertoire was profiled, and TCRdb retains in-frame clones only, with some absent. Of about 200,000 clones in the sample, 65% to 90% were seen once. The V and J genes are TRBV18 and TRBJ1-4; 10 bases match TRBD1. This TCR derives from a girl between 10 and 17 years old in good health and CMV-seronegative. Input material: PBMCs. DNA for the CDR3: TGTGCCAGCTCCCTTCTCTCGGACAGGGGGGAAAAACTGTTTTTT. This encodes CASSLLSDRGEKLFF.